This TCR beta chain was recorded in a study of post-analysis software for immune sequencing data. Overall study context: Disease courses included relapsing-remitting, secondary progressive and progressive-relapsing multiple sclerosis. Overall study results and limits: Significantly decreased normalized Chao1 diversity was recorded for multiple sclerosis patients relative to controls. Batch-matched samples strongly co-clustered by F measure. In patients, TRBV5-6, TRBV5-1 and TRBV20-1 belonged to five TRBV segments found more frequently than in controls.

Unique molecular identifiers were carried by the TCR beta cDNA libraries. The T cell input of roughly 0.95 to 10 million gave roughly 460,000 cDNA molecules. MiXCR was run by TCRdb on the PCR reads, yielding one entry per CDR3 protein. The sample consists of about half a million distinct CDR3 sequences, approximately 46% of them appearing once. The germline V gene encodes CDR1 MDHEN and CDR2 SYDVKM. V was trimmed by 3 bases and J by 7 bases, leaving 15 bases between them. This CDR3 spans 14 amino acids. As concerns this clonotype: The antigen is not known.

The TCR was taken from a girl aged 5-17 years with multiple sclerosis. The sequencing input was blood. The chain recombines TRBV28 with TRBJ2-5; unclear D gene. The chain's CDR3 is CASSFNTAPGTQYF. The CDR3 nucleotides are TGTGCCAGCAGTTTTAACACCGCTCCAGGGACCCAGTACTTC.